Below are 8 T cell receptor beta chains sequenced from a single sample in a study of shared clonotypes between healthy human individuals. Clones were sequenced by immunoSEQ multiplex PCR, and TCRdb holds only the in-frame ones, with some missing. The top ten hold 0.36% of the sample, which has approximately 2.5 million clones, under 95% seen once. The sample comprised naive CD4+ T cells from PBMCs. The subset: CD45RA+ positively selected. The receptors shown here come from a man between 18 and 29 years old in good health. Some clones in this sample may be carry-over from other donors' samples.

The rearrangement joins TRBV7-2 to TRBJ2-1, with TRBD2 identical over 14 bases. Germline CDR1 SGHTA, CDR2 FQGNSA. V lost 2 bases, J lost 9 bases, and 3 bases stayed unmatched. The CDR3 spans 15 residues. The CDR3 bases are TGTGCCAGCAGCTTACGGGGACTAGCGGGAGTTGAGCAGTTCTTC. Translation gives CASSLRGLAGVEQFF.

The chain recombines TRBV29-1 with TRBJ1-4; D remains ambiguous. Trimming stripped 3 bases from V and 0 bases from J, with 8 bases between. Germline CDR1 SQVTM, CDR2 ANQGSEA. The CDR3 spans 14 residues. This CDR3 reads CSVDRFATNEKLFF. The CDR3 nucleotides read TGCAGCGTTGACCGATTTGCAACTAATGAAAAACTGTTTTTT.

The chain combines TRBV7-2 with TRBJ2-5, with 7 bases identical to TRBD2. Germline assignment: CDR1 SGHTA and CDR2 FQGNSA. With 7 bases clipped from V and 5 bases from J, the junction kept 16 bases outside the gene matches. The CDR3 has 16 amino acids. The CDR3 here is CASNRWGRALSETQYF. In DNA, the CDR3 is TGTGCCAGCAACCGTTGGGGGAGGGCCCTGTCGGAGACCCAGTACTTC.

This chain connects TRBV6-6 to TRBJ2-7, with D possibly matching TRBD2 (5 bases). This CDR3 has 14 amino acids. Per the germline V gene, CDR1 is MNHNY and CDR2 is SVGAGI (reference sequence). With 4 bases removed from V and 0 bases from J, the gap between germline ends came to 10 bases. This CDR3 is CASSWTPSSYEQYF. CDR3 bases: TGTGCCAGCAGTTGGACTCCCAGCTCCTACGAGCAGTACTTC.

The V gene is TRBV28, the J gene TRBJ1-4, with a possible D match to TRBD1 (5 bases). Germline CDR1 reads MDHEN; CDR2 reads SYDVKM. The germline V and J ends were trimmed by 3 bases and 4 bases, with 12 bases remaining between them. The CDR3 has 15 residues. This CDR3 reads CASSFRQGLNEKLFF. The CDR3, as DNA: TGTGCCAGCAGTTTCCGGCAGGGACTTAATGAAAAACTGTTTTTT. Combining the CDR3 with reference TRBV28 and TRBJ1-4 gives the whole variable domain DVKVTQSSRYLVKRTGEKVFLECVQDMDHENMFWYRQDPGLGLRLIYFSYDVKMKEKGDIPEGYSVSREKKERFSLILESASTNQTSMYLCASSFRQGLNEKLFFGSGTQLSVL.

The chain employs TRBV5-1 and TRBJ2-7, with 9 bases matching TRBD1. V shed 5 bases, J shed 7 bases, and the junction held 10 bases outside the gene matches. CDR1 and CDR2 from the germline V gene are SGHRS and YFSETQ. CDR3 length: 14 residues. The CDR3 spells CASRITGGAEEQYF. The CDR3 nucleotides are TGCGCCAGCAGAATCACAGGGGGCGCGGAAGAGCAGTACTTC. Full variable domain (rest looked up from reference TRBV5-1 and TRBJ2-7): KAGVTQTPRYLIKTRGQQVTLSCSPISGHRSVSWYQQTPGQGLQFLFEYFSETQRNKGNFPGRFSGRQFSNSRSEMNVSTLELGDSALYLCASRITGGAEEQYFGPGTRLTVT.

V and J are TRBV28 and TRBJ1-5; D may be TRBD1 (6 bases). CDR1 is MDHEN, CDR2 SYDVKM, per germline. The CDR3 contains 15 residues. Deletions cut 5 bases from V and 7 bases from J, with 18 bases between. For the CDR3, the DNA is TGTGCCAGCAGTACAAACTTACAGGGTCGGCAGCCCCAGCATTTT. It encodes CASSTNLQGRQPQHF.

This clone was detected only once. CDR3 loop: CASSSLGALSSYEQYF. DNA of the CDR3: TGTGCCAGCAGTTCCCTTGGGGCCTTGAGCTCCTACGAGCAGTACTTC. The chain couples TRBV28 to TRBJ2-7; perhaps TRBD1 as D (5 bases). Germline V CDR1 and CDR2: MDHEN, SYDVKM. The ends were cut back, 4 bases at V and 0 bases at J, with 16 bases in the middle. This CDR3 is built from 16 residues.